The clone carrying this T cell receptor beta chain showed up just a few times. CDR3 regions were amplified by Arm-PCR using iRepertoire HTBI primers to build TCR beta libraries. TCRdb re-derived calls from the multiplex PCR reads in MiXCR, one entry per CDR3 protein. Seen here are some 500,000 distinct CDR3 sequences, approximately 15% observed once, and the top ten hold over 7.5%. The entry originates in a study of regulatory T cells in long-lasting Graves disease. Trimming at V came to 3 bases and at J to 6 bases, leaving 8 bases not matched to a gene. Germline CDR1 reads LGHDT; CDR2 reads YNNKEL (reference sequence). The CDR3 runs to 15 residues. Documented time point: newly diagnosed GD, antithyroid drugs for less than 3 months. Generation of the TCR library employed RNA extracted from PBMCs. These same data were also listed under a study on T cells in Graves' hyperthyroidism and ophthalmopathy. That work adds: Blood also carried most thyroid clonotypes expanded above 0.001.

The clonotype comes from a man aged 25 to 40 with Graves disease. The chain combines TRBV3-1 with TRBJ1-2, with TRBD1 identical over 9 bases. This material consisted of peripheral blood mononuclear cells (PBMCs), taken at new diagnosis, from a patient treated with antithyroid drugs. DNA of the CDR3: TGTGCCAGCAGCCACTTGGGACAGGGAATCAATGGCTACACCTTC. Its protein is CASSHLGQGINGYTF.